This TCR beta chain stems from a study of cytomegalovirus exposure and HLA in healthy donors. Each donor was healthy, and each was a bone marrow donor. PCR employed 60 Vbeta and 13 Jbeta primers. The protocol was immunoSEQ multiplex PCR, while the TCRdb copy is restricted to in-frame clones and leaves out a portion. The sample lists about 140,000 clones, about 80% occurring once. Looked up from germline, CDR1 is SGHAT and CDR2 is FQNNGV. The CDR3 totals 15 residues. With 4 bases removed from V and 2 bases from J, the gap between germline ends came to 15 bases. This chain joins TRBV11-2 and TRBJ2-7, with D possibly being TRBD2 (6 bases). The receptor comes from a man aged 40-50 years in good health and CMV-seropositive. Sample: PBMCs. CDR3 sequence: CASSSVGGKTYEQYF. CDR3 in DNA: TGTGCCAGCAGCTCGGTGGGGGGTAAGACCTACGAGCAGTACTTC.